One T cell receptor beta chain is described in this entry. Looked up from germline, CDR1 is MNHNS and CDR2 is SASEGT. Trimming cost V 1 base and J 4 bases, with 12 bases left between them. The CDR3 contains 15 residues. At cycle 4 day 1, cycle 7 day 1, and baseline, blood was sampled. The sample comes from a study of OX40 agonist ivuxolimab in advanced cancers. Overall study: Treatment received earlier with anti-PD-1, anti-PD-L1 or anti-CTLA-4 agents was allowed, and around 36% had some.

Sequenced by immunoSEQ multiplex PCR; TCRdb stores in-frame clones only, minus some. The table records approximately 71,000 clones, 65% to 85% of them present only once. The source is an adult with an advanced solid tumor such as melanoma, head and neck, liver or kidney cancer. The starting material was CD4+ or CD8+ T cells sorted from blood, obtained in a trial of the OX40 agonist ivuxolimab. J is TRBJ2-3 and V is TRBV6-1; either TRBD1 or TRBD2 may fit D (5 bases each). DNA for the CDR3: TGTGCCAGCAGTGAAGGGGGGTTTCGGTCAGATACGCAGTATTTT. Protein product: CASSEGGFRSDTQYF.